A selection of T cell receptor beta chains follows, all from one sample in a study of molecular identifiers for immune sequencing clone quantification. TCRdb ran MiXCR on the PCR reads and lists one entry per CDR3 protein. The profile shows more than 550,000 distinct CDR3 sequences, 25% of them singletons. The sequencing input was naive CD8+ T cells from blood, with Jurkat cell RNA spiked in. These receptors were obtained from a human donor in good health. Some libraries in this study had Jurkat cell RNA spiked in. Each CDR3 is given with its conserved first and last residue. Fields, in order: CDR3 protein, CDR3 DNA, CDR3 length, V gene, D gene, J gene, clone size. A D gene is named only where the DNA matches it firmly. The size entry is marked missing in some rows and otherwise reads once, few, many or a size class.

CDR3: CASSYGTVESQYF; DNA: TGTGCCAGCAGTTACGGGACGGTAGAGTCCCAGTACTTC; length: 13; V: TRBV6-2/TRBV6-3; D: -; J: TRBJ2-5; size: few
CDR3: CATRGLDTEAFF; DNA: TGTGCCACCAGGGGGCTTGACACTGAAGCTTTCTTT; length: 12; V: TRBV7-9; D: TRBD1; J: TRBJ1-1; size: many
CDR3: CASSHPLENTEAFF; DNA: TGTGCCAGCAGCCACCCCCTCGAGAACACTGAAGCTTTCTTT; length: 14; V: TRBV3-1; D: -; J: TRBJ1-1; size: -
CDR3: CASSLAGAGGFYNEQFF; DNA: TGTGCCAGCAGCTTAGCGGGAGCGGGAGGATTCTACAATGAGCAGTTCTTC; length: 17; V: TRBV7-2; D: TRBD2; J: TRBJ2-1; size: -
CDR3: CAAVQGNTIYF; DNA: TGTGCCGCTGTACAGGGAAACACCATATATTTT; length: 11; V: TRBV6-5; D: -; J: TRBJ1-3; size: -
CDR3: CASSLGPYNEQYF; DNA: TGCGCCAGCAGCTTGGGACCATACAATGAGCAGTACTTC; length: 13; V: TRBV5-1; D: -; J: TRBJ2-7; size: -
CDR3: CASSLPEGPRAAEAFF; DNA: TGTGCCAGCAGCTTACCCGAAGGGCCACGGGCCGCTGAAGCTTTCTTT; length: 16; V: TRBV7-9; D: -; J: TRBJ1-1; size: many
CDR3: CASSYSTATTGIPDTQYF; DNA: TGTGCCAGCAGTTACTCCACTGCCACCACAGGGATCCCAGATACGCAGTATTTT; length: 18; V: TRBV6-2/TRBV6-3; D: -; J: TRBJ2-3; size: many
CDR3: CSARDSSGRGSGSDTQYF; DNA: TGCAGTGCTAGAGATAGTAGCGGGAGAGGGTCCGGGTCAGATACGCAGTATTTT; length: 18; V: TRBV20-1; D: TRBD2; J: TRBJ2-3; size: -
CDR3: CASSQRWTSGDTDTQYF; DNA: TGCGCCAGCAGCCAAAGGTGGACTAGCGGGGACACAGATACGCAGTATTTT; length: 17; V: TRBV4-3; D: TRBD2; J: TRBJ2-3; size: many
CDR3: CAWATIRTHGQYF; DNA: TGTGCCTGGGCCACGATCAGGACCCACGGGCAGTACTTC; length: 13; V: TRBV30; D: -; J: TRBJ2-7; size: -
CDR3: CASSSGTATLYGYTF; DNA: TGTGCCAGCAGTTCCGGGACAGCCACACTCTATGGCTACACCTTC; length: 15; V: TRBV27; D: TRBD1; J: TRBJ1-2; size: -
CDR3: CASSFGAVVSYEQYF; DNA: TGTGCCAGCAGCTTCGGTGCAGTTGTCTCCTACGAGCAGTACTTC; length: 15; V: TRBV11-2; D: -; J: TRBJ2-7; size: many
CDR3: CASSLGAHYEQYF; DNA: TGTGCCAGCAGTTTAGGGGCCCACTACGAGCAGTACTTC; length: 13; V: TRBV27; D: -; J: TRBJ2-7; size: many